Included here is one T cell receptor beta chain sequence, with context. As yet, its antigen is unknown. CDR1 and CDR2 from the germline V gene are ENHRY and SYGVKD. The CDR3 has 15 residues. J was trimmed by 3 bases and V by 3 bases; bases with no gene match: 6. This sample stems from a study of cytomegalovirus exposure and HLA in healthy donors. PCR primers comprised 60 Vbeta and 13 Jbeta primers. Data came from immunoSEQ multiplex PCR; TCRdb stores just in-frame clones and leaves some out. The table records around 150,000 clones, almost 80% of them present only once. Findings and caveats of the study: Analysis was carried out at a later point, and it linked a missense DCLRE1C variant to TCR beta V- and J-gene trimming. Within the data, a cluster of highly shared sequence variants was likely a sequencing artifact.

The sequence came from a male donor in good health and CMV-seronegative. The sequencing input was PBMCs. The chain has TRBV10-3 and TRBJ2-7; TRBD2 matches at 9 bases. CDR3 bases: TGTGCCATCAGTGAAGGGGCGGGAGGGATCTACGAGCAGTACTTC. Its translation: CAISEGAGGIYEQYF.